This passage covers 27 T cell receptor beta chains from one sample sequenced in a study of T cells expressing NK-cell markers. From the 5' RACE reads, TCRdb lists one entry per CDR3 protein and no DNA. Recorded for this sample: approximately 150,000 distinct CDR3 sequences. The source material was blood T cells: a sorted CD56 or NKG2C T cell subset, CD4+ or CD8+ T cells, or bulk PBMC T cells (not recorded which). These receptors came from a woman aged 18 to 75 in good health.

The rearrangement links TRBV6-5 to TRBJ1-1. Germline CDR1 is MNHEY and CDR2 is SVGAGI. The CDR3 contains 17 residues. CDR3 region: CASSYSWDNRGGTEAFF.

This chain connects TRBV5-1 to TRBJ1-1. CDR3 length equals 14 residues. Germline V gene data show CDR1 as SGHRS and CDR2 as YFSETQ. CDR3 sequence: CASSSGAAGTEAFF.

The chain employs TRBV10-2 and TRBJ2-7; TCRdb gives TRBD1 as the D gene, but with no DNA this cannot be confirmed. CDR3 length: 12 residues. In germline, CDR1 is WSHSY, CDR2 SAAADI. CDR3 sequence reads: CASRSGGYEQYF.

J is TRBJ2-3 and V is TRBV20-1; the TCRdb D gene call, TRBD1, has no DNA to confirm it. CDR3 length: 14 residues. The germline CDR1 and CDR2 sequences are DFQATT and SNEGSKA (reference sequence). CDR3: CSASGTGGSDTQYF.

The rearrangement uses TRBV20-1 and TRBJ1-5; TCRdb's D call of TRBD1 is untestable without DNA. Germline CDR1 is DFQATT and CDR2 is SNEGSKA (reference sequence). The CDR3 is made up of 17 amino acids. The CDR3 loop is CSALGTGAGAPNQPQHF.

CDR3 loop: CSARDKDNEQFF. The chain is built from TRBV20-1 and TRBJ2-1. Germline values: CDR1 DFQATT, CDR2 SNEGSKA (reference sequence). There are 12 residues in the CDR3.

This sequence joins TRBV11-2 and TRBJ2-1; there is no DNA to check the TCRdb D call of TRBD1. Germline-derived CDR1 and CDR2 are SGHAT and FQNNGV. There are 13 residues in the CDR3. The CDR3 sequence: CASSLGQGREQFF.

This chain joins TRBV28 and TRBJ1-2; the TRBD1 assignment by TCRdb is unverifiable without DNA. The V gene's germline CDR1 is MDHEN and CDR2 SYDVKM. The CDR3 sequence is 12 residues long. The CDR3 sequence: CASWTGDYGYTF.

The chain joins TRBV20-1 to TRBJ1-3; TCRdb gives TRBD1 as the D gene, but with no DNA this cannot be confirmed. The germline V gene encodes CDR1 DFQATT and CDR2 SNEGSKA (reference sequence). CDR3 length: 15 amino acids. CDR3: CSASPGPAMGNTIYF.

J is TRBJ1-5 and V is TRBV20-1; TCRdb's D call of TRBD1 is untestable without DNA. Germline CDR1 DFQATT, CDR2 SNEGSKA (reference sequence). The CDR3 length is 15 residues. CDR3 region: CSARNARGTNQPQHF.

The gene calls are TRBV27 and TRBJ2-7; TCRdb reports TRBD1, a call that lacks DNA to check it against. The CDR3 contains 17 residues. CDR1 is MNHEY, CDR2 SMNVEV, per germline (reference sequence). The CDR3 loop is CASSLWAGKGGAYEQYF.

V gene TRBV20-1 combines with J gene TRBJ2-4; the TRBD1 assignment by TCRdb is unverifiable without DNA. The V gene's germline CDR1 is DFQATT and CDR2 SNEGSKA (reference sequence). The CDR3 loop spans 15 amino acids. CDR3 residues: CSASLGHLAKNIQYF.

The chain employs TRBV20-1 and TRBJ2-3; TCRdb's D call of TRBD2 is untestable without DNA. There are 18 residues in the CDR3. Germline loops: CDR1 DFQATT, CDR2 SNEGSKA (reference sequence). This CDR3 reads CSARDYTGLVSSTDTQYF.

This chain links TRBV18 with TRBJ2-5. CDR1 KGHSH and CDR2 LQKENI come from the germline V gene. The CDR3 is 13 amino acids. The CDR3 loop reads CASSPGTKETQYF.

This rearrangement joins TRBV4-2 to TRBJ2-3; TCRdb names TRBD2, which stays unverified in the absence of DNA. Germline assignment: CDR1 LGHNA and CDR2 YNFKEQ. CDR3 length: 22 residues. The CDR3 region is CASSQTLMPSGGAPTSTDTQYF.

The chain links TRBV5-5 to TRBJ1-2. The CDR3 spans 16 residues. Germline CDR1 reads SGHKS; CDR2 reads YYEKEE (reference sequence). The CDR3 is CASSLIDSGSTYGYTF.

This chain uses TRBV29-1 with TRBJ2-7; TCRdb's D call, TRBD1, is unchecked because there is no DNA. The CDR3 consists of 11 residues. Germline CDR1 and CDR2: SQVTM and ANQGSEA. The CDR3 loop reads CSVSRDYEQYF.

This sequence joins TRBV5-6 and TRBJ2-2. Germline-derived CDR1 and CDR2 are SGHDT and YYEEEE. This CDR3 has 16 residues. CDR3 protein: CASSRTTVANTGELFF.

This chain connects TRBV5-5 to TRBJ1-4; TCRdb selects TRBD1, and the lack of DNA leaves this call unchecked. CDR3 size: 13 residues. Germline CDR1 is SGHKS and CDR2 is YYEKEE (reference sequence). The CDR3 loop reads CASSLYGGQKLFF.

This chain connects TRBV6-5 to TRBJ1-6. Germline CDR1 reads MNHEY; CDR2 reads SVGAGI. The CDR3 is 16 amino acids. This CDR3 is CASSYSSRPTDSPLHF.

V usage is TRBV24-1 and J usage is TRBJ2-1; there is no DNA to check the TCRdb D call of TRBD2. In germline, CDR1 is KGHDR, CDR2 SFDVKD. The CDR3 has 13 amino acids. This CDR3 reads CATSDETSGTQFF.

The chain is built from TRBV4-1 and TRBJ1-3. The CDR3 loop spans 17 amino acids. Germline lookup yields CDR1 MGHRA and CDR2 YSYEKL. This chain's CDR3 is CASSQVRGGYSGNTIYF.

This chain links TRBV20-1 with TRBJ2-5; lacking DNA, the TRBD2 call made by TCRdb goes unchecked. Germline CDR1 and CDR2: DFQATT and SNEGSKA (reference sequence). The CDR3 is made up of 16 amino acids. CDR3 loop: CSARPTLTSRGETQYF.

The chain is built from TRBV6-2 or TRBV6-3 and TRBJ1-2. The CDR3 has 11 amino acids. The germline gives CDR1 MNHEY, CDR2 SVGEGT. CDR3 region: CASSSAGGYTF.

J is TRBJ1-6 and V is TRBV7-2. This CDR3 has 14 amino acids. Germline V gives CDR1 SGHTA, CDR2 FQGNSA. The CDR3: CASSLGQLNSPLHF. Variable domain in full (rest from reference TRBV7-2 and TRBJ1-6): GAGVSQSPSNKVTEKGKDVELRCDPISGHTALYWYRQSLGQGLEFLIYFQGNSAPDKSGLPSDRFSAERTGGSVSTLTIQRTQQEDSAVYLCASSLGQLNSPLHFGNGTRLTVT.

The chain combines TRBV7-3 with TRBJ2-7; the D gene TCRdb calls, TRBD2, cannot be checked with no DNA. Germline loops: CDR1 SGHTA, CDR2 FQGTGA. The CDR3 sequence is 13 residues long. The CDR3 reads CASSPLGDREQYF.

The rearrangement uses TRBV6-1 and TRBJ1-5. Germline V gene data show CDR1 as MNHNS and CDR2 as SASEGT. The CDR3 is 15 amino acids. CDR3 residues: CASRPLDGFNQPQHF.